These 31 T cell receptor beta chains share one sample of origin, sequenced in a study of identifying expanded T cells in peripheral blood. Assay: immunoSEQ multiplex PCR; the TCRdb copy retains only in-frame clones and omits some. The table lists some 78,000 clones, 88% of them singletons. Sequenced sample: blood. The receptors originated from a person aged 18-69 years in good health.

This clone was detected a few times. The CDR3 region is CASSSRTGEGSPLHF. The CDR3 DNA reads as TGTGCCAGCAGCAGTCGGACAGGGGAAGGATCACCCCTCCACTTT. The rearrangement uses TRBV7-2 and TRBJ1-6, with 9 bases lining up with TRBD1. The CDR3 extends over 15 amino acids. Trimming took 5 bases from V and 10 from J; bases not matched to a gene: 9. The germline CDR1 and CDR2 sequences are SGHTA and FQGNSA.

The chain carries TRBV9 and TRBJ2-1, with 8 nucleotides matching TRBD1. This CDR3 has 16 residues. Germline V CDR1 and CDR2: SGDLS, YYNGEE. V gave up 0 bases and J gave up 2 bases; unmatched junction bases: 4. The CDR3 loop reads CASSVELGQAYNEQFF. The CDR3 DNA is TGTGCCAGCAGCGTAGAGTTGGGACAGGCCTACAATGAGCAGTTCTTC.

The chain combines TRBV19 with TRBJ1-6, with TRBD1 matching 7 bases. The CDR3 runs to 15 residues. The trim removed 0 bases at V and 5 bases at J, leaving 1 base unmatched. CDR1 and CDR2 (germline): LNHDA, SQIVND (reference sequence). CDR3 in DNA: TGTGCCAGTAGTATAGAAGGGGGCGATAATTCACCCCTCCACTTT. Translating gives CASSIEGGDNSPLHF.

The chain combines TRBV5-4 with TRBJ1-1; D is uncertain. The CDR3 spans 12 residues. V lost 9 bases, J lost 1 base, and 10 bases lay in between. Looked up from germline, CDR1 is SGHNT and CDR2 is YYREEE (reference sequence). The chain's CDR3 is CATQTENTEAFF. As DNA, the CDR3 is TGTGCCACCCAAACAGAGAACACTGAAGCTTTCTTT.

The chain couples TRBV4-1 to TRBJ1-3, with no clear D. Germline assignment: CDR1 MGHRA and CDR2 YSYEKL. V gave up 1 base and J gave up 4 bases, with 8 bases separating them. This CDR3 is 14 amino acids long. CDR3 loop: CASSQGGEGNTIYF. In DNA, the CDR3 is TGCGCCAGCAGCCAAGGGGGTGAGGGAAACACCATATATTTT.

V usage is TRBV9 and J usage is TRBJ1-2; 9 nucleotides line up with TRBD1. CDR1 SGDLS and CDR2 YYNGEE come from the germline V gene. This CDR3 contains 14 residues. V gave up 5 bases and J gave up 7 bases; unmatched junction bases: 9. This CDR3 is CASSRTGGEGGYTF. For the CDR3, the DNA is TGTGCCAGCAGTCGAACAGGGGGCGAGGGTGGCTACACCTTC.

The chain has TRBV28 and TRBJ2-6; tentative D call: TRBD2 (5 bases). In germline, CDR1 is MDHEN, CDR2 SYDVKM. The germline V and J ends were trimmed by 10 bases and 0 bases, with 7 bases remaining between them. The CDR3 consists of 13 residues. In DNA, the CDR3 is TGTGCCACCAGCGGCTCTGGGGCCAACGTCCTGACTTTC. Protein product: CATSGSGANVLTF.

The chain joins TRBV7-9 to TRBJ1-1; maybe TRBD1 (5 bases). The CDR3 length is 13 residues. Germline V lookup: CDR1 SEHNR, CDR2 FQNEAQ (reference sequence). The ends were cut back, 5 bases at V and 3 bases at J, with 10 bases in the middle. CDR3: CASSLRGDTEAFF. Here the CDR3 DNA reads TGTGCCAGCAGCCTCCGAGGGGACACTGAAGCTTTCTTT. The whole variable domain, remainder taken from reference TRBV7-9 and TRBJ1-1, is DTGVSQNPRHKITKRGQNVTFRCDPISEHNRLYWYRQTLGQGPEFLTYFQNEAQLEKSRLLSDRFSAERPKGSFSTLEIQRTEQGDSAMYLCASSLRGDTEAFFGQGTRLTVV.

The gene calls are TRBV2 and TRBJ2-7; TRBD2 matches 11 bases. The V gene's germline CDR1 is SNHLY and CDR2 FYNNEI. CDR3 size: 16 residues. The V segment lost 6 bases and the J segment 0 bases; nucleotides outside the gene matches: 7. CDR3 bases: TGTGCCAGCAGCGGGACTAGCGGAGTGAGCTCCTACGAGCAGTACTTC. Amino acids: CASSGTSGVSSYEQYF.

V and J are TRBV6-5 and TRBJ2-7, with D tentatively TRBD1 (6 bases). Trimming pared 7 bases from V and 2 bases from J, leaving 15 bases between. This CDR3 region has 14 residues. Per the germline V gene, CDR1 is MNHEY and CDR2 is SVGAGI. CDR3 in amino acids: CASNPGHLPYEQYF. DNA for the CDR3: TGTGCCAGCAATCCGGGACATTTACCCTACGAGCAGTACTTC.

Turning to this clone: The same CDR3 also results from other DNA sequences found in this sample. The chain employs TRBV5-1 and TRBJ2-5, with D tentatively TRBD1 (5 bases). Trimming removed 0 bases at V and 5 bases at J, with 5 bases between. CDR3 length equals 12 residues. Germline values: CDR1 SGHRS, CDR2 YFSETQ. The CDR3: CASSLEGETQYF. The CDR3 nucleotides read TGCGCCAGCAGCTTGGAGGGGGAGACCCAGTACTTC.

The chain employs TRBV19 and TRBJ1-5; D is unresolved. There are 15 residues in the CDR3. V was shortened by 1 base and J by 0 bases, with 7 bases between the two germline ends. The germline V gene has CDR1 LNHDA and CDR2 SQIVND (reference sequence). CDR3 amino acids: CASSIAPFSNQPQHF. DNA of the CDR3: TGTGCCAGTAGTATAGCCCCCTTTAGCAATCAGCCCCAGCATTTT.

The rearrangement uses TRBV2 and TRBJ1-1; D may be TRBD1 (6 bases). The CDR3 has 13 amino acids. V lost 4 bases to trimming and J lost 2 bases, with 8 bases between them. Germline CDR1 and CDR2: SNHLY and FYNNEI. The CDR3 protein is CASSAGHNTEAFF. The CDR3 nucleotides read TGTGCCAGCAGTGCGGGACACAACACTGAAGCTTTCTTT.

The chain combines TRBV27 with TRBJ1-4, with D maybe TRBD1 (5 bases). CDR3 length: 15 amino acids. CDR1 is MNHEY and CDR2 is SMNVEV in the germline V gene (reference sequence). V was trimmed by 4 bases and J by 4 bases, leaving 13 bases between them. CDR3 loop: CASSSRQTVNEKLFF. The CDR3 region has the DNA TGTGCCAGCAGTTCGCGACAGACCGTTAATGAAAAACTGTTTTTT.

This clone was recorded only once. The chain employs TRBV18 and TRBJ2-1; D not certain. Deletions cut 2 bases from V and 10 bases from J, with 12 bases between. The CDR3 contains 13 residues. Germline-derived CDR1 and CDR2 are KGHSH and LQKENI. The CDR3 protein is CASSPFPQVEQFF. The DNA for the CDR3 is TGTGCCAGCTCACCATTCCCCCAGGTCGAGCAGTTCTTC.

The CDR3 region is CASSQSASSPGQYF. In nucleotides, the CDR3 is TGTGCCAGCAGCCAATCGGCTTCGAGCCCCGGGCAGTACTTC. The rearrangement links TRBV4-2 to TRBJ2-7; D not certain. Germline assignment: CDR1 LGHNA and CDR2 YNFKEQ. The CDR3 consists of 14 residues. Deletions cut 2 bases from V and 9 bases from J, with 17 bases between.

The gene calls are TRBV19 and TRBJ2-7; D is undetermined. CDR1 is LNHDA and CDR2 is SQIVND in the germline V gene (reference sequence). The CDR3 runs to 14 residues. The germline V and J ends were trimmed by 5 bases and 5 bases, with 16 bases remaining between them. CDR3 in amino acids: CASSAALATHEQYF. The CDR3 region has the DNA TGTGCCAGTAGTGCGGCCCTGGCAACCCACGAGCAGTACTTC.

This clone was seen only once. The CDR3 spells CASSQRGMGLAGGLGEQFF. The CDR3, as DNA: TGCGCCAGCAGCCAGAGGGGAATGGGACTAGCGGGGGGGCTAGGAGAGCAGTTCTTC. The chain couples TRBV4-1 to TRBJ2-1; 16 nucleotides line up with TRBD2. This CDR3 has 19 amino acids. CDR1 is MGHRA, CDR2 YSYEKL, per germline. V lost 3 bases, J lost 10 bases, and 15 bases stayed unmatched.

CDR3 in amino acids: CAISEGYRGPWTNEKLFF. CDR3 coding DNA: TGTGCCATCAGTGAAGGGTACAGGGGACCGTGGACTAATGAAAAACTGTTTTTT. V usage is TRBV10-3 and J usage is TRBJ1-4; 7 nucleotides match TRBD1. Trimming cost V 3 bases and J 2 bases; bases outside gene matches: 12. This CDR3 comprises 18 residues. Germline values: CDR1 ENHRY, CDR2 SYGVKD.

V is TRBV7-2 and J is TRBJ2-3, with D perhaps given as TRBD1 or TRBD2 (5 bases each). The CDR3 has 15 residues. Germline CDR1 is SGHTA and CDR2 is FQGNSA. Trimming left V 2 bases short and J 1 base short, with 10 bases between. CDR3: CASSLRGAGTDTQYF. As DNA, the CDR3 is TGTGCCAGCAGCTTACGAGGGGCGGGCACAGATACGCAGTATTTT.

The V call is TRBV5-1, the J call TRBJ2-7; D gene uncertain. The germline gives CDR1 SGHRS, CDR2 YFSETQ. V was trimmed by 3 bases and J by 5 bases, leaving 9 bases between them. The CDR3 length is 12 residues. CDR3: CASSSNPNEQYF. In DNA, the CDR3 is TGCGCCAGCAGCTCCAATCCTAACGAGCAGTACTTC.

The CDR3 protein is CASSFPYDSQRGENEKLFF. In DNA, the CDR3 is TGTGCCAGCAGTTTTCCCTACGACAGCCAGCGGGGGGAAAATGAAAAACTGTTTTTT. The chain links TRBV28 to TRBJ1-4, with D perhaps TRBD1 (5 bases). Trimming pared 3 bases from V and 5 bases from J, leaving 25 bases between. Germline V CDR1 and CDR2: MDHEN, SYDVKM. This CDR3 spans 19 amino acids. Drawing the rest from reference TRBV28 and TRBJ1-4, the complete variable domain is DVKVTQSSRYLVKRTGEKVFLECVQDMDHENMFWYRQDPGLGLRLIYFSYDVKMKEKGDIPEGYSVSREKKERFSLILESASTNQTSMYLCASSFPYDSQRGENEKLFFGSGTQLSVL.

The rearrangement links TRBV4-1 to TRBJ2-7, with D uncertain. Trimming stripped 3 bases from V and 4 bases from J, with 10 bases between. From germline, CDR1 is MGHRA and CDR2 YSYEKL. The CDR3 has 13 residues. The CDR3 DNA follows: TGCGCCAGCAGCCACAGGCTAGATTACGAGCAGTACTTC. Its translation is CASSHRLDYEQYF.

The CDR3 coding sequence is TGTGCCAGCAGTGAATGGAGTACAGAAAAAGAGACCCAGTACTTC. It is translated as CASSEWSTEKETQYF. The V call is TRBV6-1, the J call TRBJ2-5, with D uncertain. The CDR3 runs 15 residues. Germline CDR1 and CDR2: MNHNS and SASEGT. The germline V and J ends were trimmed by 2 bases and 3 bases, with 13 bases remaining between them.

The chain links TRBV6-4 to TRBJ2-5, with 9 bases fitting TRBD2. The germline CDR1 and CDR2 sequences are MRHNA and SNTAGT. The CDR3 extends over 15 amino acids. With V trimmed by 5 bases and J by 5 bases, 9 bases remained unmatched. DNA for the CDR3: TGTGCCAGCAGTCCCGGCGGGGGGGCCCAGGAGACCCAGTACTTC. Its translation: CASSPGGGAQETQYF.

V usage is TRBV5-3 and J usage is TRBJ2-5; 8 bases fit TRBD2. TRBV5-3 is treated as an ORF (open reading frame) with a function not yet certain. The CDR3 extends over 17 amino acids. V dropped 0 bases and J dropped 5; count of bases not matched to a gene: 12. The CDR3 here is CARSLVDSGEGTETQYF. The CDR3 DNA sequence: TGTGCCAGAAGCTTGGTTGATAGCGGGGAGGGGACGGAGACCCAGTACTTC.

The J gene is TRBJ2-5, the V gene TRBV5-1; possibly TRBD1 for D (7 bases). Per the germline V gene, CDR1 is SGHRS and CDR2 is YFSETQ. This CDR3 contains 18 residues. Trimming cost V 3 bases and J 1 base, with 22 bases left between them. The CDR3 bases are TGCGCCAGCAGCTCCCTTATGTTAGCGGAGGGGGCCCAAGAGACCCAGTACTTC. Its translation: CASSSLMLAEGAQETQYF.

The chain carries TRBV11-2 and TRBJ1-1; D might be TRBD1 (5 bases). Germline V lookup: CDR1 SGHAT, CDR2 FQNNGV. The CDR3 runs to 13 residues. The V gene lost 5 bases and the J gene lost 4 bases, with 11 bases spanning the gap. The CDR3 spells CASSAREGTEAFF. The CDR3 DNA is TGTGCCAGCAGCGCCAGGGAGGGCACTGAAGCTTTCTTT.

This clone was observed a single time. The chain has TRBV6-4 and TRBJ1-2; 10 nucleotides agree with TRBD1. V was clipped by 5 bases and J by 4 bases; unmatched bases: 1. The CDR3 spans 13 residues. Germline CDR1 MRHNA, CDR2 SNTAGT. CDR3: CASSRDRGYGYTF. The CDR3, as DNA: TGTGCCAGCAGTAGGGACAGGGGCTATGGCTACACCTTC.

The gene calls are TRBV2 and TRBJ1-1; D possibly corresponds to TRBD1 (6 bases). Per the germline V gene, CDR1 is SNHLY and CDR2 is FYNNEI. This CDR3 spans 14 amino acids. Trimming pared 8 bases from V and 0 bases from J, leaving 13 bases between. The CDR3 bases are TGTGCCAGCGACAGGAGGGATTTGAACACTGAAGCTTTCTTT. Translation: CASDRRDLNTEAFF.

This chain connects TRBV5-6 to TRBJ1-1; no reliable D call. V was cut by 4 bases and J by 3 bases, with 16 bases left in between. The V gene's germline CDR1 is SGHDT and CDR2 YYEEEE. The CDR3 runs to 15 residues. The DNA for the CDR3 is TGTGCCAGCAGCCACCTAGGGCCCCAGTACACTGAAGCTTTCTTT. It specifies CASSHLGPQYTEAFF.